This T cell receptor beta chain was obtained from a study of cytomegalovirus exposure and HLA in healthy donors. This clone was seen a few times. What it binds is unknown. CDR3 length: 12 amino acids. CDR1 and CDR2 from the germline V gene are GTSNPN and SVGIG (reference sequence). V lost 2 bases and J lost 4, with 6 bases in between. General study findings and limits: When analyzed later, a missense DCLRE1C variant was found to be linked to TCR beta V- and J-gene trimming. The study found most TCR sequences rare, yet found some public TCRs in many donors.

The PCR was carried out with 60 Vbeta primers and 13 Jbeta primers. TCRdb's table, derived via immunoSEQ multiplex PCR, lists solely in-frame clones and lacks some. The sample holds over 120,000 clones, about 80% seen once. The chain recombines TRBV30 with TRBJ2-1; TRBD2 is a possible D gene (5 bases). The sample consisted of PBMCs. This sequence originates from a woman aged 55-69 years in good health and CMV-seropositive. As DNA, the CDR3 is TGTGCCTGGAGTCGGACTTACAATGAGCAGTTCTTC. Encoded protein: CAWSRTYNEQFF.